This T cell receptor beta chain was obtained from a study of identical twins. Findings and caveats of the study: Memory repertoires showed no such pattern, whereas abundant cord blood beta clonotypes carried fewer insertions. The degree of excess twin sharing was weaker in beta out-of-frame sequences.

Every sampled donor was Caucasian and healthy. V lost 4 bases to trimming and J lost 4 bases; unmatched junction nucleotides: 9. This CDR3 contains 15 residues. In TCRdb, the 5' RACE reads were re-called with MiXCR into one record per CDR3 protein. The sample lists hundreds of thousands of distinct CDR3 sequences, approximately 20% seen once, with approximately 0.52% in the top ten. In the case of this clonotype: What it binds is unknown.

The data also belong to a second study, concerning yellow fever vaccine responses in identical twins.

The clonotype originates from a woman between 18 and 29 years old in good health. The rearrangement links TRBV12-3 or TRBV12-4 to TRBJ2-7; TRBD2 matches at 8 bases. Material: CD4+ T cells sorted from blood. CDR3 bases: TGTGCCAGCAGTTCTCCGGGAGGGCGGTCGTACGAGCAGTACTTC. This translates into CASSSPGGRSYEQYF.